This TCR beta chain comes out of a study of cytomegalovirus exposure and HLA in healthy donors. PCR primers comprised 60 Vbeta and 13 Jbeta primers. Measured with immunoSEQ multiplex PCR; TCRdb has only the in-frame clones, and not every one. This sample yields under 200,000 clones, of which approximately 79% are seen a single time; around an eighth belongs to the top ten. The CDR3 loop spans 16 amino acids. The V gene end was trimmed by 3 bases and the J gene end by 4 bases; junction bases not matched to a gene: 8. CDR1 is SGHNT and CDR2 is YYREEE in the germline V gene (reference sequence). This clonotype originated in a man aged 50-59 years in good health and CMV-seropositive. The chain links TRBV5-4 to TRBJ2-7, with TRBD1 identical over 12 bases. Sequencing was carried out using PBMCs. The chain's CDR3 is CASSSGTGGLTYEQYF. Here the CDR3 DNA reads TGTGCCAGCAGCTCCGGGACAGGGGGCCTTACATACGAGCAGTACTTC.